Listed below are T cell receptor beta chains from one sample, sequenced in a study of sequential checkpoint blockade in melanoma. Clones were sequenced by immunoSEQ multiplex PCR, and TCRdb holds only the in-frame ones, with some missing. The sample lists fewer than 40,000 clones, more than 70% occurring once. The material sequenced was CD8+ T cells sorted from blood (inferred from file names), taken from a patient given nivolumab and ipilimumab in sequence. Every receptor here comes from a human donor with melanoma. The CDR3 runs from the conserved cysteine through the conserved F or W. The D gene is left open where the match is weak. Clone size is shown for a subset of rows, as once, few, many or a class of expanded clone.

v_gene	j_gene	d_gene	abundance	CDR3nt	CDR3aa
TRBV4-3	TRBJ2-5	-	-	TGCGCCAGCAGCCCGGCGGGATGGGAGACCCAGTACTTC	CASSPAGWETQYF
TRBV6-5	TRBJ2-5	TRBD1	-	TGTGCCAGCAGGCCGACAGGGGTGGAGACCCAGTACTTC	CASRPTGVETQYF
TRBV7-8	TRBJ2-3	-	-	TGTGCCAGCAGCCACAGGGTGGATACGCAGTATTTT	CASSHRVDTQYF
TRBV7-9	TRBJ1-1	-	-	TGTGCCAGCAGCTTAGCGGGGGCCCCTGAAGCTTTCTTT	CASSLAGAPEAFF
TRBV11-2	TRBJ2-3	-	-	TGTGCCAGCAGCCAATCTACGCTAGGGGCAGGTGGCACAGATACGCAGTATTTT	CASSQSTLGAGGTDTQYF
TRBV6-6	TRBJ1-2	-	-	TGTGCCAGCACTATCACAGGGATCTATGGCTACACCTTC	CASTITGIYGYTF
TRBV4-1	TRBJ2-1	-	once	TGCGCCAGCAGCCGGCGGACAGTAGACAATGAGCAGTTCTTC	CASSRRTVDNEQFF
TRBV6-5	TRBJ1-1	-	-	TGTGCCAGCAGAACGGGGGTGTACACTGAAGCTTTCTTT	CASRTGVYTEAFF
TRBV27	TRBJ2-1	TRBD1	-	TGTGCCAGCAGTTTTACAGGGGGCCAAGGGGAGCAGTTCTTC	CASSFTGGQGEQFF
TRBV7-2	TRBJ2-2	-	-	TGTGCCAGCAGCTACAGGACACAATACACCGGGGAGCTGTTTTTT	CASSYRTQYTGELFF
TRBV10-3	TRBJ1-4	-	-	TGTGCCATCAGTGAGACAGGACGCCGGGTGATTAATGAAAAACTGTTTTTT	CAISETGRRVINEKLFF
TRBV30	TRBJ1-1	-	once	TGTGCCTGGAGTTGGCAGAAGAACACTGAAGCTTTCTTT	CAWSWQKNTEAFF
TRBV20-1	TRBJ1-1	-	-	TGCAGTGCTAGGCAGGGCAGTGAAGCTTTCTTT	CSARQGSEAFF
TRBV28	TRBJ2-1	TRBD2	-	TGTGCCGCAGGCGGGAGCTCCTACAATGAGCAGTTCTTC	CAAGGSSYNEQFF
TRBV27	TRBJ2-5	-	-	-	CASSLSFLAERTQYF
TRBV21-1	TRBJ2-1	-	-	TGTGCCAGCAGCAAAGGCCCCTCTAGCACCCATGAGCAGTTCTTC	CASSKGPSSTHEQFF
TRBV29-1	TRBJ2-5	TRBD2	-	TGCAGCGTGGGTAGCGGGAGCCAAGAGACCCAGTACTTC	CSVGSGSQETQYF
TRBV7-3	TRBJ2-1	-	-	TGTGCCAGCAGCTCGGGCGGAGGGGATGAGCAGTTCTTC	CASSSGGGDEQFF
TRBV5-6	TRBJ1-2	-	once	TGTGCCAGCAGCTTGATCCCCCCCGGCTATGGCTACACCTTC	CASSLIPPGYGYTF
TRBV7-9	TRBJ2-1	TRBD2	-	TGTGCCAGCAGCCGAGCGGGAGAGGGGTACAATGAGCAGTTCTTC	CASSRAGEGYNEQFF
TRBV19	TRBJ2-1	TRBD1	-	TGTGCCAGCCGACAGGGGTACTACAATGAGCAGTTCTTC	CASRQGYYNEQFF
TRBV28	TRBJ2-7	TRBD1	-	TGTGCCAGCAGCGCCAACAGGGGCGCCTATCGGAATGGCGAGCAGTACTTC	CASSANRGAYRNGEQYF
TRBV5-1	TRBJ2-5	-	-	TGCGCCAGCAGCCCCCGGCAGGTTAGTTTTCAAGAGACCCAGTACTTC	CASSPRQVSFQETQYF
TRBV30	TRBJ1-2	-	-	TGTGCCTGTGCAACCGGGAGGGGATTAGCTAACTATGGCTACACCTTC	CACATGRGLANYGYTF
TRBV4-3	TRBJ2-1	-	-	TGCGCCAGCAGCCAAGTCACCGGAGCTAACAATGAGCAGTTCTTC	CASSQVTGANNEQFF
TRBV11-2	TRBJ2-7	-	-	TGTGCCAGCAGCCCCGACGGCGGGGACTCCACCTACGAGCAGTACTTC	CASSPDGGDSTYEQYF
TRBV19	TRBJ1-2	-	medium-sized	TGTGCCAGTAGTATAGGTCCAGCCCGGGGTGGCTACACCTTC	CASSIGPARGGYTF
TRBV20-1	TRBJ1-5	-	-	TGCAGTGCCGGGGAGCCCCAGCATTTT	CSAGEPQHF
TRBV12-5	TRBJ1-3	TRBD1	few	TGTGCTACTGAATCCAAACCGGGACAGAGCTCTGGAAACACCATATATTTT	CATESKPGQSSGNTIYF
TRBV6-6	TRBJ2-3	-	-	TGTGCCAGCGCTTCGGGGGAGCCCACAGATACGCAGTATTTT	CASASGEPTDTQYF
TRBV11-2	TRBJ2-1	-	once	TGTGCCAGCAGCCCGTACTCGAATGAGCAGTTCTTC	CASSPYSNEQFF
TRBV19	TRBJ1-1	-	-	TGTGCCAGTAGTGGGGCAGCCGCCGTGGCTTTCTTT	CASSGAAAVAFF
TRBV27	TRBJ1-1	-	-	TGTGCCAGCAGTTTAACGTTCCCTCCAGGGGCTGACACTGAAGCTTTCTTT	CASSLTFPPGADTEAFF
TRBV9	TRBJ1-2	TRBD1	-	TGTGCCAGCAGCGTATTTTCTGGACAGGGGGCCCGAAGCTATGGCTACACCTTC	CASSVFSGQGARSYGYTF
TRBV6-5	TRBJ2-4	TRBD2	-	TGTGCCAGCAGTCCCGGGAGCGGGATTAACATTCAGTACTTC	CASSPGSGINIQYF
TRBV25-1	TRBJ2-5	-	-	TGTGCCAGCAATAAACCGGGACATCAAGAGACCCAGTACTTC	CASNKPGHQETQYF
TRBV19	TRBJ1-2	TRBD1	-	TGTGCCAGTAGCGCGCCGGGACAGGGGAACTATGGCTACACCTTC	CASSAPGQGNYGYTF
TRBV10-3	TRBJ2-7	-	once	TGTGCCATCAGTGGCAGCGGCACCTACGAGCAGTACTTC	CAISGSGTYEQYF
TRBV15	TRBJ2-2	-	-	TGTGCCACCAGCAGAAAGGGACAGAACACCGGGGAGCTGTTTTTT	CATSRKGQNTGELFF
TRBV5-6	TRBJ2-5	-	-	TGTGCCAGCAGCTTTGAGGAGACCCAGTACTTC	CASSFEETQYF
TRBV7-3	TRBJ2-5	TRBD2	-	TGTGCCAGCAGCTACTTTAGCGGGGGAGAGACCCAGTACTTC	CASSYFSGGETQYF
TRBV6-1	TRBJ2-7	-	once	TGTGCCAGCACTGACACCAACTTCTACGAGCAGTACTTC	CASTDTNFYEQYF
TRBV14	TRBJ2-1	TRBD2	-	TGTGCCAGCAGCCTCGGGACTAGCGGGAGTTTCTACAATGAGCAGTTCTTC	CASSLGTSGSFYNEQFF
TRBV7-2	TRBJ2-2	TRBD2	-	TGTGCCAGCAGCTTAGTCCTAGCGGGAGTATGGGGCGGGGAGCTGTTTTTT	CASSLVLAGVWGGELFF
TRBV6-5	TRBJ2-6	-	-	TGTGCCAGCACCCCATCCACATCTGGGGCCAACGTCCTGACTTTC	CASTPSTSGANVLTF
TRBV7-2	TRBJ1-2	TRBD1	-	TGTGCCAGCAGCAGGGGACAGCTCTATGGCTACACCTTC	CASSRGQLYGYTF
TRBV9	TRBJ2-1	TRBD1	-	TGTGCCAGCAGCATAAGGGGGCTGGGTTACAATGAGCAGTTCTTC	CASSIRGLGYNEQFF
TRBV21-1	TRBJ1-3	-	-	TGTGCCAGCAGCAGGGGGATCAGGGGAGACTCTGGAAACACCATATATTTT	CASSRGIRGDSGNTIYF
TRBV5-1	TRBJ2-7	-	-	TGCGCCAGCAGCTTGGTAGCTGCAGGGAAGTCTTTCTACGAGCAGTACTTC	CASSLVAAGKSFYEQYF
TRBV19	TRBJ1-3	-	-	TGTGCCAGTAGTCAAGGGGACAGAAACACCATATATTTT	CASSQGDRNTIYF
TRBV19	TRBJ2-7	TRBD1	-	TGTGCCAGTAGTATAGAGACAGGGCTCAACGAGCAGTACTTC	CASSIETGLNEQYF
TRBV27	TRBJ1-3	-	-	TGTGCCAGCAGTTTAGGCCAGGGGTTAGGAAACACCATATATTTT	CASSLGQGLGNTIYF
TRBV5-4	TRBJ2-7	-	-	TGTGCCAGCAGCTTGGATGGGCTAGCGAGAACCTACGAGCAGTACTTC	CASSLDGLARTYEQYF
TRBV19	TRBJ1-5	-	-	TGTGCCAGTAGTAGAACAGGTGACCGTCAGCCCCAGCATTTT	CASSRTGDRQPQHF
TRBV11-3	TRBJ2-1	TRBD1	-	TGTGCCAGCAGCTCGACAGGGGTTGAGCAGTTCTTC	CASSSTGVEQFF
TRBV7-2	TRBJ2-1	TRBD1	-	TGTGCCAGCAGCGAGGGGAGGACAGGGTCAAGGGGCAATGAGCAGTTCTTC	CASSEGRTGSRGNEQFF
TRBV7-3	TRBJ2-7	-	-	TGTGCCAGCAGCCGCCGTCGGGTTTTGTTCGTGCCCCCCTACGAGCAGTACTTC	CASSRRRVLFVPPYEQYF
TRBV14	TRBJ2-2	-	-	TGTGCCAGCAGCCCCAGGGGCGAGAACACCGGGGAGCTGTTTTTT	CASSPRGENTGELFF
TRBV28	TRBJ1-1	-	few	TGTGCCAGCAGTTTAGATCACAGGAACACTGAAGCTTTCTTT	CASSLDHRNTEAFF